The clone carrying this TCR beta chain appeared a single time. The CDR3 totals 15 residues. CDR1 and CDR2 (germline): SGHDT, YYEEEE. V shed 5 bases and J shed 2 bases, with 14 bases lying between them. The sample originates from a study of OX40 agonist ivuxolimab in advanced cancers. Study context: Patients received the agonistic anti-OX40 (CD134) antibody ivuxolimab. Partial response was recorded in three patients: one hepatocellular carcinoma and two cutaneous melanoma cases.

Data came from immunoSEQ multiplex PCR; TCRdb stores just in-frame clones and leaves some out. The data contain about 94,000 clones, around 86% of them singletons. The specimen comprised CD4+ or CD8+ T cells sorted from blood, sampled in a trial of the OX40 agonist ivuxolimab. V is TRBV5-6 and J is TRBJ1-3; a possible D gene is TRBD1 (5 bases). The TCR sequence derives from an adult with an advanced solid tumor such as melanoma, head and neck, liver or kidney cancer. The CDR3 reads CASSSSGPPGNTIYF. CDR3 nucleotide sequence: TGTGCCAGCAGTTCCTCAGGGCCGCCTGGAAACACCATATATTTT.